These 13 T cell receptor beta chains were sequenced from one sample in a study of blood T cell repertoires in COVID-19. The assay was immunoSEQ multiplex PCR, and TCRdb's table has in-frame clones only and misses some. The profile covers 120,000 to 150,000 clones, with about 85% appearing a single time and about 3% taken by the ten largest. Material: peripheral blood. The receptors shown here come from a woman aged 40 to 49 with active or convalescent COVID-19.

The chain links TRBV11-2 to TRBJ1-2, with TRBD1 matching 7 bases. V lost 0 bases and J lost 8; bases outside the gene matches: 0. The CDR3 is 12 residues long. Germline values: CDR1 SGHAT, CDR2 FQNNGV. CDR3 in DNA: TGTGCCAGCAGCTTAGAAGGGGGCGGCTACACCTTC. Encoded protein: CASSLEGGGYTF.

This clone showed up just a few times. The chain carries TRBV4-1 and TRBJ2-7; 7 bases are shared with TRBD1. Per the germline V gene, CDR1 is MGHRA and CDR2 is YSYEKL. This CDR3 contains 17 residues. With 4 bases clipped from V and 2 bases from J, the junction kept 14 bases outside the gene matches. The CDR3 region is CASSRGTTGRTAYEQYF. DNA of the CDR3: TGCGCCAGCAGCCGGGGGACGACAGGGCGAACGGCCTACGAGCAGTACTTC.

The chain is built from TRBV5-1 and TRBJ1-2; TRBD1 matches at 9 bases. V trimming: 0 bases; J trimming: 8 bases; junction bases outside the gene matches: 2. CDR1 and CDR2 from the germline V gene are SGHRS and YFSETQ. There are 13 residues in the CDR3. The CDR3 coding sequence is TGCGCCAGCAGCTTGGGGGACAGGGACGGCTACACCTTC. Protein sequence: CASSLGDRDGYTF. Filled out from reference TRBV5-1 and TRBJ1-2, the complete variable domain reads KAGVTQTPRYLIKTRGQQVTLSCSPISGHRSVSWYQQTPGQGLQFLFEYFSETQRNKGNFPGRFSGRQFSNSRSEMNVSTLELGDSALYLCASSLGDRDGYTFGSGTRLTVV.

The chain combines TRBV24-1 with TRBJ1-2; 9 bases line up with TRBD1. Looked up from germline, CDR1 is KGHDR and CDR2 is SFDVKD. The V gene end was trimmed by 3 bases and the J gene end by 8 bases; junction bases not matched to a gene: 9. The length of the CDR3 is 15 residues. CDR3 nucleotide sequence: TGTGCCACCAGTGATCCCCGGACAGGGGTTCGAGGCTACACCTTC. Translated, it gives CATSDPRTGVRGYTF.

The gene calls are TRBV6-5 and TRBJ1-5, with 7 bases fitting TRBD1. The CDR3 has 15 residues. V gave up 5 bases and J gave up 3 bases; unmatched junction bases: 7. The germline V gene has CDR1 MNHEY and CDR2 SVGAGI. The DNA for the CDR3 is TGTGCCAGCAGTACCAGGGGGTGGAACAATCAGCCCCAGCATTTT. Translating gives CASSTRGWNNQPQHF.

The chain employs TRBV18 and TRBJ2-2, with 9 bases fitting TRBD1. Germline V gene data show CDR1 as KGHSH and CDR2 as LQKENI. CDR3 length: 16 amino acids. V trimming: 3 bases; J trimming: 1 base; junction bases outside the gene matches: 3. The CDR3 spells CASSPRGQGNTGELFF. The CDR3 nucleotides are TGTGCCAGCTCACCCCGGGGACAGGGGAACACCGGGGAGCTGTTTTTT.

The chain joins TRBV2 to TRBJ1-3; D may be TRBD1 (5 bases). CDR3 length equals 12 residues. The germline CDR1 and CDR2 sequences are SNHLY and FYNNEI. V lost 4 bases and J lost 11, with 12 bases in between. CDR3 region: CASSGDSAAIYF. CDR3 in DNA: TGTGCCAGCAGTGGGGACTCGGCAGCCATATATTTT. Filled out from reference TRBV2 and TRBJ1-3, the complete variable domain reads EPEVTQTPSHQVTQMGQEVILRCVPISNHLYFYWYRQILGQKVEFLVSFYNNEISEKSEIFDDQFSVERPDGSNFTLKIRSTKLEDSAMYFCASSGDSAAIYFGEGSWLTVV.

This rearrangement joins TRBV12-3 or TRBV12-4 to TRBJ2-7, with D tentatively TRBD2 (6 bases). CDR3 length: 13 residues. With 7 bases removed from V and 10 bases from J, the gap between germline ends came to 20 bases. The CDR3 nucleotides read TGTGCCAGCACCCCACTAGCCCGGGCCCCACAGTACTTC. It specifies CASTPLARAPQYF.

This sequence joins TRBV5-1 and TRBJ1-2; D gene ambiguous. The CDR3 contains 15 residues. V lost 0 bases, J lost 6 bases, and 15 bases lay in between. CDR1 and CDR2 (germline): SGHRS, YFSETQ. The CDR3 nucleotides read TGCGCCAGCAGCTTGGCCGGCCGGGTTCATAATGGCTACACCTTC. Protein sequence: CASSLAGRVHNGYTF. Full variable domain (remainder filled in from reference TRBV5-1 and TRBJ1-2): KAGVTQTPRYLIKTRGQQVTLSCSPISGHRSVSWYQQTPGQGLQFLFEYFSETQRNKGNFPGRFSGRQFSNSRSEMNVSTLELGDSALYLCASSLAGRVHNGYTFGSGTRLTVV.

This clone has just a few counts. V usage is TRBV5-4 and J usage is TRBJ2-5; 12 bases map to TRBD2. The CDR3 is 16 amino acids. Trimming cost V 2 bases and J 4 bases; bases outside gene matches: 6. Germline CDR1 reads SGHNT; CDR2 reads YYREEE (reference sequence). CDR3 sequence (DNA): TGTGCCAGCAGCTTAAAGCTAGCGGGGGGGAGAGAGACCCAGTACTTC. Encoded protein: CASSLKLAGGRETQYF.

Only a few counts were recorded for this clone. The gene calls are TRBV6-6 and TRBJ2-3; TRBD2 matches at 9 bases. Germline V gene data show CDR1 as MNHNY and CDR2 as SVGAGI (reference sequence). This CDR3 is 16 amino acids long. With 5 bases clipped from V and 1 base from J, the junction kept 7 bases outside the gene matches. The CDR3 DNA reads TGTGCCAGCAGTGGCGTAGCGGGGGCCCGCACAGATACGCAGTATTTT. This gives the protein CASSGVAGARTDTQYF.

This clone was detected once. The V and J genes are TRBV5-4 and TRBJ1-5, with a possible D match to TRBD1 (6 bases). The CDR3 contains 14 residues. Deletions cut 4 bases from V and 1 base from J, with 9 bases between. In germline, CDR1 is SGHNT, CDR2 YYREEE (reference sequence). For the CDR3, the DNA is TGTGCCAGCAGCGAGGGACAAAGCAATCAGCCCCAGCATTTT. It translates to CASSEGQSNQPQHF.

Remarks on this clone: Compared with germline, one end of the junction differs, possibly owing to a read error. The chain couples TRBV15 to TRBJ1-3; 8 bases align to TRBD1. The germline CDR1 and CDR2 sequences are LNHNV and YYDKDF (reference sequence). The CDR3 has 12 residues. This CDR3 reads CATSRDRQGAYF. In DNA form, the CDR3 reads TGTGCCACCAGCAGAGATCGGCAGGGGGCCTACTTT. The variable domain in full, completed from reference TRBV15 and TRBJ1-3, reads DAMVIQNPRYQVTQFGKPVTLSCSQTLNHNVMYWYQQKSSQAPKLLFHYYDKDFNNEADTPDNFQSRRPNTSFCFLDIRSPGLGDTAMYLCATSRDRQGAYFGEGSWLTVV.